This record looks at one TCR beta chain sequence and its context. Original handling: Amplification with reference gene primers provided the estimates of nucleated cell counts. This table comes from immunoSEQ multiplex PCR, and its TCRdb copy is limited to in-frame clones, with some not included. V and J calls and clone size come straight from that table; D and trimming were deduced from the DNA. Of about 240,000 clones listed, around 87% were seen once; the top ten hold less than 8.5%. In germline, CDR1 is SEHNR, CDR2 FQNEAQ (reference sequence). The CDR3 length is 15 residues. Germline trimming cut 5 bases from V and 4 bases from J; bases unmatched to any gene: 6. This sample is drawn from a study of blood T cell repertoires in COVID-19. Study details: Donors in the United States, Italy and Spain gave samples during acute or convalescent COVID-19.

This sequence joins TRBV7-9 and TRBJ1-4, with TRBD1 matching 8 bases. The TCR comes from an older woman with active or convalescent COVID-19. The sequenced sample consisted of peripheral blood. CDR3 in amino acids: CASSPATGDNEKLFF. CDR3 DNA: TGTGCCAGCAGCCCCGCGACAGGGGATAATGAAAAACTGTTTTTT.